This T cell receptor beta chain was identified during a study of blood T cell repertoires in COVID-19 (dated by TCRdb to between 2020 and 2021). For context, the study as a whole: Samples from collaborators originated in the United States, Italy and Spain and spanned both the acute and convalescent phases of COVID-19. The material from the prospective study consisted of cDNA or gDNA derived from T cells, B-cell-depleted T cells, or PBMCs. Deeply sampled blood TCRbeta repertoires from subjects exposed to, actively infected with, or recovered from COVID-19 were included in the dataset. The repertoires were released in a freely available public database intended as a resource for research on the immune response to SARS-CoV-2. The samples were drawn from the first 160 participants of the ongoing ImmuneRACE study and from some 1,300 subjects provided by 6 global collaborators. Nearly every sample came with metadata listing a de-identified subject ID, COVID-19 status, age in years and sex. Where available, HLA class I and class II types were obtained from metadata supplied by the sample provider rather than from assay-based typing.

Whole blood was collected in K2EDTA tubes by collaborating institutions according to the institutions' own protocols. For TCRbeta analysis, collaborators shipped samples as frozen whole blood, isolated PBMCs, or DNA extracted from either of those sample types. The V end loses 2 bases and the J end loses 4 bases, and a stretch of 15 bases separates them. As encoded in the germline V gene, CDR1 is MNHEY while CDR2 is SVGAGI. Spanning cysteine to phenylalanine, the CDR3 consists of 16 amino acids. CDR3 DNA only is kept here, 48 bases in frame from base 1. Overall study outcomes, separate from this receptor: The quantity of clinical and demographic metadata differed by source and by participant and was supplied without curation.

The immunoSEQ Assay, a bias-controlled multiplex PCR, was used to amplify TCRbeta CDR3 regions from genomic DNA. The paper's data handling went like this. Within the assay, amplification of reference gene primers was used to estimate how many nucleated cells each sample contained. To quantify the absolute abundance of each unique TCRbeta CDR3 rearrangement, sequence reads were collapsed and filtered. For each sample, productive Simpson clonality was calculated as the square root of Simpson's diversity index over productive rearrangements. What TCRdb holds here is the immuneACCESS table cut down to in-frame rearrangements. Part of the clones is not present; checked against another copy, under half of the missing clones reflect an unresolved V gene, and the others are unexplained. V, J and clone size were drawn from that table, and D and trimming were deduced from the DNA. This sample lists hundreds of thousands of clones; around 85% were detected once. The leading ten clones occupy roughly a tenth of the sample.

Points on this clone: Its antigen is still unknown. There are no base qualities to consult, and no much larger clone falls within one base.

The chain was built from TRBV6-5 and TRBJ1-3, with the D gene not clear enough to name. This TCR came from a woman of 80 years or more with acute or convalescent COVID-19. The sample taken for sequencing was peripheral blood. The CDR3 protein sequence reads: CASSYSEPPVGNTIYF. Read as DNA, the sequence is TGTGCCAGCAGTTACAGCGAACCACCAGTAGGAAACACCATATATTTT.